This TCR beta chain was identified during a study of vaccination and CD4 T cells after COVID-19. Study-level information: Stimuli were overlapping spike peptide pools of SARS-CoV-2 and three common cold coronaviruses (HCoV-NL63, HCoV-OC43, HCoV-229E). Treatment of control cultures consisted of a CEFX pool, an HIV-1 Nef pool, or no peptide.

Cultured CD4+ T cells had their DNA profiled by the Oncomine TCR Beta short-read assay. TCRdb fed the PCR reads into MiXCR, producing one record per CDR3 protein. The sample lists around 15,000 distinct CDR3 sequences, approximately 71% seen once, with roughly 18% in the top ten. Described treatment: roughly ten-day PBMC culture with coronavirus spike peptide pools or control peptides (ViraFEST assay). The authors cultured roughly 1.9 million PBMCs per well with 9 to 10 IU/ml IL-2 and 8.5 to 10 ug/ml peptide pools. The ends lost 2 bases at V and 7 bases at J; junction bases unmatched: 1. This CDR3 is 14 amino acids long. Looked up from germline, CDR1 is LGHNA and CDR2 is YSLEER. Notes on the study in general: The appearance of a median approximately 90% of reactive clones in convalescent patients occurred only post-vaccination.

This clonotype was observed a handful of times. Antigen unknown. J is TRBJ1-6 and V is TRBV4-3; 8 bases agree with TRBD1. The sample taken for sequencing was CD4+ T cells from blood, cultured in vitro. The TCR was taken from a human donor who had recovered from COVID-19. The CDR3 region has the DNA TGCGCCAGCAGCCAAAGACAGGGGAATTCACCCCTCCACTTT. Protein product: CASSQRQGNSPLHF.